Listed here is a single T cell receptor beta chain. Here immunoSEQ multiplex PCR was the method, and the copy in TCRdb shows in-frame clones only, minus some. The table shows 80,000 to 130,000 clones, with approximately 91% occurring only once. This specimen comes from a study of blood T cell repertoires in COVID-19. On the study more broadly: Whether acute or convalescent, the COVID-19 samples came from the United States, Italy and Spain. The cDNA or gDNA used as material had been derived from T cells, B-cell-depleted T cells, or PBMCs.

With 7 bases removed from V and 6 bases from J, the gap between germline ends came to 18 bases. The CDR3 loop spans 14 amino acids. CDR1 and CDR2 (germline): SGHRS, YFSETQ. This TCR was recovered from a man between 60 and 75 years old with acute or convalescent COVID-19. V is TRBV5-1 and J is TRBJ2-3; D possibly corresponds to TRBD1 (6 bases). The source material was peripheral blood. In DNA, the CDR3 is TGCGCCAGCCAAGAGTTACAGGGTTTGGATACGCAGTATTTT. Amino acids: CASQELQGLDTQYF.